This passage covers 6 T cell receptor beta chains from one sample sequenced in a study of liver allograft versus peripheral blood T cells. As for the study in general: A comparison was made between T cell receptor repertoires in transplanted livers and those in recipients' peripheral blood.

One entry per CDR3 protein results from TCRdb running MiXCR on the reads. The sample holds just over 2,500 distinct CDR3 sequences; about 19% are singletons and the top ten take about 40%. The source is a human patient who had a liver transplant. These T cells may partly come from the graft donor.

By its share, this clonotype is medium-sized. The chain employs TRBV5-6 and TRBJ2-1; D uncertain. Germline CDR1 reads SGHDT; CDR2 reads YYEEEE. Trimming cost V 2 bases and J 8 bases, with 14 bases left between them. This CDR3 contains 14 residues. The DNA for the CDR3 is TGTGCCAGCAGCTTTGGGCGCCCGTTGGATGAGCAGTTCTTC. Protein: CASSFGRPLDEQFF.

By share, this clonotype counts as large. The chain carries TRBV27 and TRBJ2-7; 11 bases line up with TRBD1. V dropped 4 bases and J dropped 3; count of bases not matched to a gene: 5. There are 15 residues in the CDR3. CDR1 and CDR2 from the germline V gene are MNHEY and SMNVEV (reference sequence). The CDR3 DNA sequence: TGTGCCAGCAGTTCACCGGGACAGGGGGACTACGAGCAGTACTTC. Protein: CASSSPGQGDYEQYF.

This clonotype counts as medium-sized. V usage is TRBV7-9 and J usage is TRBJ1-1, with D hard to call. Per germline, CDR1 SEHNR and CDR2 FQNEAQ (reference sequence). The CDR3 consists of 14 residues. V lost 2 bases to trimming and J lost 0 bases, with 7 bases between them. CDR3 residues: CASSLQLMNTEAFF. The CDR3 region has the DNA TGTGCCAGCAGCTTACAGCTCATGAACACTGAAGCTTTCTTT.

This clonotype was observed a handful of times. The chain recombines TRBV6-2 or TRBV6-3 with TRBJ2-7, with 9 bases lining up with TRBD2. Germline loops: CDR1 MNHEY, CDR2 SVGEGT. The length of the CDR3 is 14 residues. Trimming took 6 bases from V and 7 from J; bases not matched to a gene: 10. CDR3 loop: CASSIQGAGGEQYF. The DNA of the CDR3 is TGTGCCAGCAGCATCCAGGGCGCGGGAGGGGAGCAGTACTTC.

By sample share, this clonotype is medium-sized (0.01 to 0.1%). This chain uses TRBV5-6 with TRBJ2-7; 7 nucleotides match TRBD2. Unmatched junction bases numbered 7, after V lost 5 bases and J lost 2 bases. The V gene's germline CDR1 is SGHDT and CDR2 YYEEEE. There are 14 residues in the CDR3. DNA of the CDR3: TGTGCCAGCAGTATAGCCGGGACTACCTACGAGCAGTACTTC. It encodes CASSIAGTTYEQYF. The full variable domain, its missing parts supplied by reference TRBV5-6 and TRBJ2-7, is DAGVTQSPTHLIKTRGQQVTLRCSPKSGHDTVSWYQQALGQGPQFIFQYYEEEERQRGNFPDRFSGHQFPNYSSELNVNALLLGDSALYLCASSIAGTTYEQYFGPGTRLTVT.

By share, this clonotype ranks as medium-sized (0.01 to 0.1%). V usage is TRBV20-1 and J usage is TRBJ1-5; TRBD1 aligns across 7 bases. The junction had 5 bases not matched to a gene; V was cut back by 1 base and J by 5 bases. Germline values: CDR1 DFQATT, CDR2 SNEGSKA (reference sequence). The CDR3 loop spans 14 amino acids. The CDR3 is CSARGGQEHQPQHF. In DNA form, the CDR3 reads TGCAGTGCTAGAGGAGGACAGGAACATCAGCCCCAGCATTTT.